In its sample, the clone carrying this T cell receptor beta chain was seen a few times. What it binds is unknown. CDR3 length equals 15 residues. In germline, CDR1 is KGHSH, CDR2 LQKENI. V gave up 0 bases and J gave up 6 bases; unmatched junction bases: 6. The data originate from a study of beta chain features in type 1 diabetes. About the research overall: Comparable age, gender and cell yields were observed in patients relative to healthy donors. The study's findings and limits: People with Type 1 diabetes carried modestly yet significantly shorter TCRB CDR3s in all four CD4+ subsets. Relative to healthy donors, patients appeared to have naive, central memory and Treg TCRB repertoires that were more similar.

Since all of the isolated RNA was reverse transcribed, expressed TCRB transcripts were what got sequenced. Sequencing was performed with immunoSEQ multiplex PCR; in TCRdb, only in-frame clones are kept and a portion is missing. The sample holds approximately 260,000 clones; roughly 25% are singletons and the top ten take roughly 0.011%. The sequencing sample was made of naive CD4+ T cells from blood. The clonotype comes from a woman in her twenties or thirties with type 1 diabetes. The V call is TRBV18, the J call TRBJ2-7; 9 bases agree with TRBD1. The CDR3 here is CASSPPWTGASEQYF. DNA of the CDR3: TGTGCCAGCTCACCACCGTGGACAGGGGCGTCCGAGCAGTACTTC. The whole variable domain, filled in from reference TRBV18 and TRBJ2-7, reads NAGVMQNPRHLVRRRGQEARLRCSPMKGHSHVYWYRQLPEEGLKFMVYLQKENIIDESGMPKERFSAEFPKEGPSILRIQQVVRGDSAAYFCASSPPWTGASEQYFGPGTRLTVT.